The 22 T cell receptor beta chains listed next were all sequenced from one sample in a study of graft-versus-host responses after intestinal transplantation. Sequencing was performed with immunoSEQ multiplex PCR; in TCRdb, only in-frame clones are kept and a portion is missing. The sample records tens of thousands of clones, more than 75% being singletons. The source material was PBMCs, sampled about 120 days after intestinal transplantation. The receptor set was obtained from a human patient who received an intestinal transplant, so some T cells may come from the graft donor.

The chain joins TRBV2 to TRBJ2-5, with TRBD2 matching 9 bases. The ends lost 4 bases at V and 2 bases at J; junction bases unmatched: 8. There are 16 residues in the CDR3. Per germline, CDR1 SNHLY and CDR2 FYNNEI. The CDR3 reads CASSAALAGYQETQYF. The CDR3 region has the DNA TGTGCCAGCAGTGCAGCCCTAGCGGGGTATCAAGAGACCCAGTACTTC.

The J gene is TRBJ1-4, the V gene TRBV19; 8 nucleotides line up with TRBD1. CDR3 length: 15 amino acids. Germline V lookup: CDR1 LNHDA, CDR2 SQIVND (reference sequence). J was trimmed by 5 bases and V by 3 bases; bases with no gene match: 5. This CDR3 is CASSIRQGWNEKLFF. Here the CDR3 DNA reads TGTGCCAGTAGTATCCGACAGGGGTGGAATGAAAAACTGTTTTTT. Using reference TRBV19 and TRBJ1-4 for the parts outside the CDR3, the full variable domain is DGGITQSPKYLFRKEGQNVTLSCEQNLNHDAMYWYRQDPGQGLRLIYYSQIVNDFQKGDIAEGYSVSREKKESFPLTVTSAQKNPTAFYLCASSIRQGWNEKLFFGSGTQLSVL.

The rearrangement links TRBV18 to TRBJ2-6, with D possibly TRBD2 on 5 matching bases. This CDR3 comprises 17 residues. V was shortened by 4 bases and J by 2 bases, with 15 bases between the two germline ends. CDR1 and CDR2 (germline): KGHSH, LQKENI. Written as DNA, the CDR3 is TGTGCCAGCTCACACCCTACTCCCGGGGCTGGGGCCAACGTCCTGACTTTC. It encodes CASSHPTPGAGANVLTF.

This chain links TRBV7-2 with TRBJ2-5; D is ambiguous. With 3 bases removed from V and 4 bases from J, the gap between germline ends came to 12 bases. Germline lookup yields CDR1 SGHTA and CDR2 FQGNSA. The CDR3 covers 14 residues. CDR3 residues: CASSFWSLGETQYF. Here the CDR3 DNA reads TGTGCCAGCAGCTTTTGGTCCCTTGGAGAGACCCAGTACTTC.

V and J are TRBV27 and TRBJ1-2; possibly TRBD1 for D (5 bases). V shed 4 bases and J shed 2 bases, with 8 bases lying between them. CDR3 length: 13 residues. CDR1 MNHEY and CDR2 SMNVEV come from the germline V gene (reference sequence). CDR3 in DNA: TGTGCCAGCAGTTCCCGACAGAACTATGGCTACACCTTC. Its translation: CASSSRQNYGYTF.

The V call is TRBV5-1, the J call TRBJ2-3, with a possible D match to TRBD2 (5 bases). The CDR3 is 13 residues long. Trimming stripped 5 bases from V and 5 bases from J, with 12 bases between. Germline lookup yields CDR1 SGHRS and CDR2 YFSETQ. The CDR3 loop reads CASSVEGRDTQYF. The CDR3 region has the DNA TGCGCCAGCAGTGTAGAGGGTCGAGATACGCAGTATTTT.

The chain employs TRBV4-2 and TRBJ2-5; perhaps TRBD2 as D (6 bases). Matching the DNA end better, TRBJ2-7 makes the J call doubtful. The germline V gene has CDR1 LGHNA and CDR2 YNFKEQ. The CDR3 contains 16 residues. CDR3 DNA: TGTGCCAGCAGCCCGGGCCGGGACTTCAGCTCCTACGAGCAGTACTTC. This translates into CASSPGRDFSSYEQYF.

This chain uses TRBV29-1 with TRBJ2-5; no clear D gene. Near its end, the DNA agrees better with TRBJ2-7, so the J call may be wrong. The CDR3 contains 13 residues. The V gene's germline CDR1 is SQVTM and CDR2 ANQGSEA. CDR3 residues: CSGFDPTSYEQYF. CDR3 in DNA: TGCAGCGGATTCGACCCTACCTCCTACGAGCAGTACTTC.

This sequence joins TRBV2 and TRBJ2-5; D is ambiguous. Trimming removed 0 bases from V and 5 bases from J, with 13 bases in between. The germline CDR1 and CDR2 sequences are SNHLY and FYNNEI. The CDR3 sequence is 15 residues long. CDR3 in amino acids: CASSEAETSGETQYF. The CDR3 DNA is TGTGCCAGCAGTGAAGCAGAGACATCTGGGGAGACCCAGTACTTC.

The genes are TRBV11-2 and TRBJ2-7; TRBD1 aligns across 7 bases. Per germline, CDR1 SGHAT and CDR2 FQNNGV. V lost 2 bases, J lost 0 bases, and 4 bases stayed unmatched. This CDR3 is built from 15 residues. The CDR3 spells CASSLYRDSSYEQYF. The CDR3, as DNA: TGTGCCAGCAGCTTATACCGGGACAGCTCCTACGAGCAGTACTTC.

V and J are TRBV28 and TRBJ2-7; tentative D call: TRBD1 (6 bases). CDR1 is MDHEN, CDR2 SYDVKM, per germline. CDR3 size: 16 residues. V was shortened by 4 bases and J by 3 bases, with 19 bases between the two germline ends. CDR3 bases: TGTGCCAGCAGTTCCCGCCACATCGGGACACACTACGAGCAGTACTTC. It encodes CASSSRHIGTHYEQYF.

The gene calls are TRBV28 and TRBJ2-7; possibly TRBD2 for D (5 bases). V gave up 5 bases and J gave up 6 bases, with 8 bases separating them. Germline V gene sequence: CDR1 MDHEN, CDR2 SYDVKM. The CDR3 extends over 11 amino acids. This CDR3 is CASSSGGEQYF. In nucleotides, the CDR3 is TGTGCCAGCAGTAGTGGAGGCGAGCAGTACTTC.

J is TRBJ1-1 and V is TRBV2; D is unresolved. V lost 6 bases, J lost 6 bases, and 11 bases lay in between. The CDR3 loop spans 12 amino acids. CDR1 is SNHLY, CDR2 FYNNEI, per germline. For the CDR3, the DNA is TGTGCCAGCAGGGACCCATTGGCTGAAGCTTTCTTT. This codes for CASRDPLAEAFF.

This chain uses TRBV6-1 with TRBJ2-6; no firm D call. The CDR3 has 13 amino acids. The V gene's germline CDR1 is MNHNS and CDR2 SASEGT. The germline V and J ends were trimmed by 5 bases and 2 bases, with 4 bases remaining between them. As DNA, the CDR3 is TGTGCCAGCAGTTGGACTGGGGCCAACGTCCTGACTTTC. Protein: CASSWTGANVLTF.

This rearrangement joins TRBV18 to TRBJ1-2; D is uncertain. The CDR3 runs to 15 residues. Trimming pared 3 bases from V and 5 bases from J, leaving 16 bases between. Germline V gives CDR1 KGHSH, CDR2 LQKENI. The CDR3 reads CASSPGPTNPYGYTF. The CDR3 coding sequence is TGTGCCAGCTCACCCGGCCCGACCAACCCTTATGGCTACACCTTC.

CDR3 sequence reads: CASSLASGGSHEQFF. The CDR3, as DNA: TGCGCCAGCAGCTTGGCCAGTGGAGGTAGCCATGAGCAGTTCTTC. V gene TRBV5-1 combines with J gene TRBJ2-1, with D maybe TRBD2 (5 bases). V was shortened by 0 bases and J by 8 bases, with 15 bases between the two germline ends. Germline CDR1 and CDR2: SGHRS and YFSETQ. There are 15 residues in the CDR3.

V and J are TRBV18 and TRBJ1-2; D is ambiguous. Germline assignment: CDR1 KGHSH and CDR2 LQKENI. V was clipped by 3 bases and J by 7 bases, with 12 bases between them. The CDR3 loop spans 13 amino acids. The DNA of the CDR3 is TGTGCCAGCTCACCGGACGCGGTAGGTGGCTACACCTTC. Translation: CASSPDAVGGYTF.

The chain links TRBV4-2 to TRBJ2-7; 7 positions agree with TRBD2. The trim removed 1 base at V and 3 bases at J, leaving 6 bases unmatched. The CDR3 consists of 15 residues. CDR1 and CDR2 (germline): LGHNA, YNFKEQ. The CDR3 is CASSQGGSGIYEQYF. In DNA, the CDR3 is TGTGCCAGCAGCCAAGGAGGGAGCGGGATCTACGAGCAGTACTTC.

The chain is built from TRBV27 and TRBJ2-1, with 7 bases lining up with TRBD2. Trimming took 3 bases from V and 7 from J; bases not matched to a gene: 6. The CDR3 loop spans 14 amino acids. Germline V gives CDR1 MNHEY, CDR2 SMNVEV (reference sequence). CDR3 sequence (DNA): TGTGCCAGCAGTTTGCGGCTAGCGGCGAATGAGCAGTTCTTC. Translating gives CASSLRLAANEQFF.

For the CDR3, the DNA is TGTGCCAGCAGCTTAGCCGGGACACCTAATTCACCCCTCCACTTT. Translating it yields CASSLAGTPNSPLHF. V and J are TRBV7-6 and TRBJ1-6; weak D call: TRBD1 (6 bases). Trimming shortened V by 0 bases and J by 6 bases, and 9 bases separated the two germline ends. The CDR3 sequence is 15 residues long. Germline V gene sequence: CDR1 SGHVS, CDR2 FNYEAQ.

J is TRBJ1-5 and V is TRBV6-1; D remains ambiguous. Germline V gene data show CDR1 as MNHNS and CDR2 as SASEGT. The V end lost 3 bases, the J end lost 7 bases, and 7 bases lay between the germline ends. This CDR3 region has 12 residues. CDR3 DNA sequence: TGTGCCAGCAGTGAGTCCACCCAGCCCCAGCATTTT. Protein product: CASSESTQPQHF.

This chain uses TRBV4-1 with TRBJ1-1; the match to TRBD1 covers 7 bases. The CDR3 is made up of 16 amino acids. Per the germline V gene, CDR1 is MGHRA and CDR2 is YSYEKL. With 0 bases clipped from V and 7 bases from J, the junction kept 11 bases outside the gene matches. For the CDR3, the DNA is TGCGCCAGCAGCCAAGATCACCAGGGGGTTCGCCTTGAAGCTTTCTTT. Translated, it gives CASSQDHQGVRLEAFF.